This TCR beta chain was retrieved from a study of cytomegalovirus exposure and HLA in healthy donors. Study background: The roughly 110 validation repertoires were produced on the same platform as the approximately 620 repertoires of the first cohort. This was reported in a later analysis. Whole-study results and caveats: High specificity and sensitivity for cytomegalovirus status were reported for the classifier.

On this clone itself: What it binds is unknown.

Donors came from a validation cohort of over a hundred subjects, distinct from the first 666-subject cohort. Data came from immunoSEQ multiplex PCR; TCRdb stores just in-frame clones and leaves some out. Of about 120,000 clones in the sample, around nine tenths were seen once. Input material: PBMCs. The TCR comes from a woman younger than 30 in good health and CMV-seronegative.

CDR3 nucleotide sequence: TGTGCCAGCAGTTGGCGGGAACGGCTCGAGCAGTACTTC. Amino acids: CASSWRERLEQYF. The J gene is TRBJ2-7, the V gene TRBV28, with D possibly matching TRBD2 (6 bases). CDR3 length equals 13 residues. With 4 bases removed from V and 6 bases from J, the gap between germline ends came to 13 bases. Germline CDR1 MDHEN, CDR2 SYDVKM. Drawing the rest from reference TRBV28 and TRBJ2-7, the complete variable domain is DVKVTQSSRYLVKRTGEKVFLECVQDMDHENMFWYRQDPGLGLRLIYFSYDVKMKEKGDIPEGYSVSREKKERFSLILESASTNQTSMYLCASSWRERLEQYFGPGTRLTVT.